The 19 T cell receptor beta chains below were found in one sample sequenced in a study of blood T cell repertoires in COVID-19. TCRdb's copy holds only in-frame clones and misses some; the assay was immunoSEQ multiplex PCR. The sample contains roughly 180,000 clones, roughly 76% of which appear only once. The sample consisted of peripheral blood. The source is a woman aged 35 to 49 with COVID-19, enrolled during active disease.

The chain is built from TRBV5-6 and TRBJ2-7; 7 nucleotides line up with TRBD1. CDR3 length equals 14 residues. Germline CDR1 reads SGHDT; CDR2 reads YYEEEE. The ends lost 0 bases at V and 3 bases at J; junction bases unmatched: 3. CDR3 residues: CASSLAGQHYEQYF. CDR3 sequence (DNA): TGTGCCAGCAGCTTGGCGGGACAGCACTACGAGCAGTACTTC.

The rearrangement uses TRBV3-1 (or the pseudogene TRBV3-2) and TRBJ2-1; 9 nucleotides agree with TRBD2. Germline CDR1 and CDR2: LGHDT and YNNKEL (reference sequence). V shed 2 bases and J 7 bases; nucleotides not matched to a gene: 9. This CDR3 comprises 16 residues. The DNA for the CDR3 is TGTGCCAGCAGCCAATCGATGGCTAGCGGGATAAATGAGCAGTTCTTC. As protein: CASSQSMASGINEQFF.

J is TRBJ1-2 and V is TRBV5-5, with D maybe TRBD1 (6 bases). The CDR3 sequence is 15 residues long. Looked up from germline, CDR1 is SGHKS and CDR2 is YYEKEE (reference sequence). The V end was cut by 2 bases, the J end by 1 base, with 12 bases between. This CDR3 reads CASSFLTGGNYGYTF. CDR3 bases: TGTGCCAGCAGCTTCCTGACAGGCGGTAACTATGGCTACACCTTC.

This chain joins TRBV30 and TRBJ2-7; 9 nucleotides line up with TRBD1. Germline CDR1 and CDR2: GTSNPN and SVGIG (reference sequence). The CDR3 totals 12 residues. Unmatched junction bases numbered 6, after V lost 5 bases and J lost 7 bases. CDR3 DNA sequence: TGTGCCTGGGGGACAGGGAGCGGAGAGCAGTACGTC. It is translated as CAWGTGSGEQYV.

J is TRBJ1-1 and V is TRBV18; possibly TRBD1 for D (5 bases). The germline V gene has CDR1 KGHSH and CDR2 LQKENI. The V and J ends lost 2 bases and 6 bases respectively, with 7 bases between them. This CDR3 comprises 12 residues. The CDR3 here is CASSPGGSEAFF. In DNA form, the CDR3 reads TGTGCCAGCTCACCAGGGGGGTCTGAAGCTTTCTTT.

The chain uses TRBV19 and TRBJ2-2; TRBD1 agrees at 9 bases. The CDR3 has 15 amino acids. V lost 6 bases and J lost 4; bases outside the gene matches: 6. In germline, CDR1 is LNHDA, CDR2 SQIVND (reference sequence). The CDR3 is CASSWGQGVTGELFF. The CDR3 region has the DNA TGTGCCAGTAGCTGGGGACAGGGAGTCACCGGGGAGCTGTTTTTT.

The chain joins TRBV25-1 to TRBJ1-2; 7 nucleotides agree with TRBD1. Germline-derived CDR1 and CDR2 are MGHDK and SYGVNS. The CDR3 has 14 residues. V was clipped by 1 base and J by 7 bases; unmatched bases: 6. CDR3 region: CASSELKGASGYTF. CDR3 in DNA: TGTGCCAGCAGTGAATTGAAGGGGGCCTCTGGCTACACCTTC.

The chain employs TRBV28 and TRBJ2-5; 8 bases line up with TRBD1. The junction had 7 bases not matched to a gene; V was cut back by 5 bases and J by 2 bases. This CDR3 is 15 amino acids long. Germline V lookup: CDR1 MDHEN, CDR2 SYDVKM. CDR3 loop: CASSELTGVQETQYF. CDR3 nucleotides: TGTGCCAGCAGTGAGCTGACAGGGGTTCAAGAGACCCAGTACTTC.

The CDR3 DNA reads TGCAACACCAAGCGGGGTAGCACAGATACGCAGTATTTT. This sequence encodes CNTKRGSTDTQYF. The genes are TRBV29-1 and TRBJ2-3, with 7 bases matching TRBD2. Germline loops: CDR1 SQVTM, CDR2 ANQGSEA. This CDR3 has 13 amino acids.

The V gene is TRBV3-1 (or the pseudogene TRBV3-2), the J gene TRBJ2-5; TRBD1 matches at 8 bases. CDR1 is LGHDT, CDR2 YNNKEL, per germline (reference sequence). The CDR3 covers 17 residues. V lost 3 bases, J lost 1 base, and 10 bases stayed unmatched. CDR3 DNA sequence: TGTGCCAGCAGCCATGGTGGCGGACAGGGCCCCCAAGAGACCCAGTACTTC. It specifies CASSHGGGQGPQETQYF.

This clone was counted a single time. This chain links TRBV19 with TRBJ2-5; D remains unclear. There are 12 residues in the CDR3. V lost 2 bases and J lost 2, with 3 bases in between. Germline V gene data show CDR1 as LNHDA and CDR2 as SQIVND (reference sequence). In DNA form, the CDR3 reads TGTGCCAGTAGTATATCTCAAGAGACCCAGTACTTC. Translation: CASSISQETQYF. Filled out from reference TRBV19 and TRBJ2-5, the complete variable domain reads DGGITQSPKYLFRKEGQNVTLSCEQNLNHDAMYWYRQDPGQGLRLIYYSQIVNDFQKGDIAEGYSVSREKKESFPLTVTSAQKNPTAFYLCASSISQETQYFGPGTRLLVL.

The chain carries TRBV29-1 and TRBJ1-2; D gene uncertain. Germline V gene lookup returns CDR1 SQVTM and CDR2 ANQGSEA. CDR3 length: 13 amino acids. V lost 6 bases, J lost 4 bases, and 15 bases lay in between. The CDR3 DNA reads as TGCAGCGTCCCCGGCGGGATGAGCTATGGCTACACCTTC. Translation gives CSVPGGMSYGYTF.

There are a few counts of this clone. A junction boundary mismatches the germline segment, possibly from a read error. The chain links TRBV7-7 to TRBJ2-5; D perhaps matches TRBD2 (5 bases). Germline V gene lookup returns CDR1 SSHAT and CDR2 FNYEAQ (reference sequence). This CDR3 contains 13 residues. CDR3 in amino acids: CASSHGAEETQYF. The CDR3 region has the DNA TGTGCTAGCAGCCACGGAGCGGAAGAGACCCAGTACTTC.

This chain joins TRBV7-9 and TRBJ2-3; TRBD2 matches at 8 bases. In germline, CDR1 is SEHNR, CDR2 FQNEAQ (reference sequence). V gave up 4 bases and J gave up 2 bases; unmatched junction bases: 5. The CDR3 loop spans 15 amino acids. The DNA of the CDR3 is TGTGCCAGCAGCTCCACTAGCGGCTACACAGATACGCAGTATTTT. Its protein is CASSSTSGYTDTQYF. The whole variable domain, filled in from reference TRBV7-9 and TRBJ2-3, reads DTGVSQNPRHKITKRGQNVTFRCDPISEHNRLYWYRQTLGQGPEFLTYFQNEAQLEKSRLLSDRFSAERPKGSFSTLEIQRTEQGDSAMYLCASSSTSGYTDTQYFGPGTRLTVL.

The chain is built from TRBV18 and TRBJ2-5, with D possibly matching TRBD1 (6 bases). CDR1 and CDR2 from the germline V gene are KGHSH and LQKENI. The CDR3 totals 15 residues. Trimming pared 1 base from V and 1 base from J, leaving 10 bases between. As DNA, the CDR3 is TGTGCCAGCTCACCACAGGGGGTCAGCCAAGAGACCCAGTACTTC. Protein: CASSPQGVSQETQYF.

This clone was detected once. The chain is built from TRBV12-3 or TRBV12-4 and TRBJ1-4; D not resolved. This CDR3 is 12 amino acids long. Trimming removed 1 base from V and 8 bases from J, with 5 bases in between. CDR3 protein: CASSLGAEKLFF. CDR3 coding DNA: TGTGCCAGCAGTTTAGGGGCGGAAAAACTGTTTTTT.

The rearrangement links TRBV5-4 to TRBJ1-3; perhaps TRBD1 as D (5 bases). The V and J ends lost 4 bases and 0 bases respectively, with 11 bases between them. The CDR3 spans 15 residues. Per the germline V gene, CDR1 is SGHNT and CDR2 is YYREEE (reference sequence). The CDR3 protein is CASSREGPSGNTIYF. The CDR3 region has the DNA TGTGCCAGCAGCCGGGAGGGGCCCTCTGGAAACACCATATATTTT.

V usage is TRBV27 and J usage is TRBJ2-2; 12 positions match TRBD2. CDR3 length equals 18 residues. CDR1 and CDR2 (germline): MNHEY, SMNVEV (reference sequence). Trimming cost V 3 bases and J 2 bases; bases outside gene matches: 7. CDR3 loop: CASSFLAGGSINTGELFF. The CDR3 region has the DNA TGTGCCAGCAGTTTTCTAGCGGGAGGGAGTATTAACACCGGGGAGCTGTTTTTT.

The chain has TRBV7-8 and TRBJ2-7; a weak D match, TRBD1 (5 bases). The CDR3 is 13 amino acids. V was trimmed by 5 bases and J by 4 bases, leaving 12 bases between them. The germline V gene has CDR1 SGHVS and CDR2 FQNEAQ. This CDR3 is CASSPRVAYEQYF. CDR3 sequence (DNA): TGTGCCAGCAGCCCCAGGGTGGCATACGAGCAGTACTTC.